Shown below are 26 T cell receptor beta chains from a single sample sequenced in a study of regulatory T cells in long-lasting Graves disease. Time point meaning: persistent/refractory GD, antithyroid drugs over 5 years with positive TRAb. RNA extracted from PBMCs served as the sequencing template. Investigators prepared the TCR beta libraries by applying iRepertoire HTBI primers and Arm-PCR of CDR3 regions. TCRdb redid the calling of the multiplex PCR reads with MiXCR, one entry per CDR3 protein. Of 400,000 or so distinct CDR3 sequences in the sample, less than 25% are singletons; the top ten hold 26%. The source was peripheral blood mononuclear cells (PBMCs), collected when the disease was refractory, from a patient treated with antithyroid drugs. Receptor source: a female donor with Graves disease.

This sequence joins TRBV6-2 or TRBV6-3 and TRBJ2-7; the match to TRBD1 covers 9 bases. This CDR3 is 15 amino acids long. Trimming took 6 bases from V and 0 from J; bases not matched to a gene: 6. Germline V gives CDR1 MNHEY, CDR2 SVGEGT. CDR3 region: CASSYPGQGSYEQYF. The CDR3 nucleotides are TGTGCCAGCAGCTATCCGGGACAGGGCTCCTACGAGCAGTACTTC.

This clonotype has ten or more counts. V and J are TRBV10-3 and TRBJ1-1; TRBD1 might be the D (6 bases). CDR1 is ENHRY and CDR2 is SYGVKD in the germline V gene. This CDR3 is 13 amino acids long. Trimming removed 3 bases at V and 11 bases at J, with 16 bases between. The CDR3 reads CAISDLGDTGAFF. Here the CDR3 DNA reads TGTGCCATCAGTGATTTGGGGGACACCGGCGCTTTCTTT.

This clonotype has only a few counts. The chain carries TRBV20-1 and TRBJ2-4, with 9 bases aligning to TRBD2. The CDR3 loop spans 16 amino acids. The V gene end was trimmed by 5 bases and the J gene end by 2 bases; junction bases not matched to a gene: 10. Germline V gene data show CDR1 as DFQATT and CDR2 as SNEGSKA (reference sequence). CDR3 coding DNA: TGCAGTGCTCAGGGCGGGAGGGCCATTTCCAAAAACATTCAGTACTTC. Its translation: CSAQGGRAISKNIQYF.

This chain uses TRBV6-2 or TRBV6-3 with TRBJ1-6; possibly TRBD1 for D (5 bases). Germline V CDR1 and CDR2: MNHEY, SVGEGT. Trimming left V 3 bases short and J 7 bases short, with 13 bases between. The CDR3 sequence is 15 residues long. This CDR3 reads CASSYSLDRNSPLHF. As DNA, the CDR3 is TGTGCCAGCAGTTATAGTCTCGACAGAAATTCACCCCTCCACTTT.

There are many counts of this clonotype. The gene calls are TRBV27 and TRBJ2-7, with D possibly being TRBD1 or TRBD2 (5 bases each). V lost 7 bases to trimming and J lost 6 bases, with 22 bases between them. This CDR3 is 15 amino acids long. In germline, CDR1 is MNHEY, CDR2 SMNVEV (reference sequence). CDR3 in amino acids: CASTPEGPRVGEQYF. The CDR3 DNA is TGTGCCAGCACCCCCGAGGGACCCAGGGTCGGCGAGCAGTACTTC.

A few counts support this clonotype. The chain couples TRBV5-6 to TRBJ1-1, with D possibly being TRBD1 (5 bases). This CDR3 has 14 amino acids. Germline values: CDR1 SGHDT, CDR2 YYEEEE. The ends were cut back, 2 bases at V and 1 base at J, with 9 bases in the middle. CDR3 amino acids: CASSFAQGNTEAFF. DNA of the CDR3: TGTGCCAGCAGCTTCGCTCAGGGGAACACTGAAGCTTTCTTT.

This clonotype appeared a few times. This chain connects TRBV7-2 to TRBJ2-7; 8 bases map to TRBD1. Losses at the gene ends were 1 base for V and 4 bases for J; bases not matched to a gene: 6. In germline, CDR1 is SGHTA, CDR2 FQGNSA. The CDR3 runs 15 residues. The chain's CDR3 is CASSLVGRGLYEQYF. The CDR3 DNA reads TGTGCCAGCAGCTTAGTGGGCAGGGGGCTGTACGAGCAGTACTTC.

This clonotype was seen more than once but under ten times. The DNA of the CDR3 is TGTGCCAGCTCACCAGAGGGGTTTCGAGAGACCCAGTACTTC. Its translation: CASSPEGFRETQYF. The gene calls are TRBV18 and TRBJ2-5; D possibly matches TRBD1 or TRBD2 (5 bases each). CDR3 length equals 14 residues. Germline lookup yields CDR1 KGHSH and CDR2 LQKENI. V was pared by 2 bases and J by 4 bases, with 11 bases between.

This clonotype was detected only a few times. This chain uses TRBV7-9 with TRBJ2-1; D gene unclear. Trimming stripped 5 bases from V and 4 bases from J, with 9 bases between. CDR1 and CDR2 (germline): SEHNR, FQNEAQ (reference sequence). CDR3 length: 13 residues. For the CDR3, the DNA is TGTGCCAGCAGCCTTGCTTCTTACAATGAGCAGTTCTTC. It is translated as CASSLASYNEQFF.

The rearrangement uses TRBV7-9 and TRBJ2-7; 7 bases align to TRBD1. V shed 2 bases, J shed 1 base, and the junction held 8 bases outside the gene matches. The CDR3 is 16 residues long. CDR1 and CDR2 from the germline V gene are SEHNR and FQNEAQ (reference sequence). The chain's CDR3 is CASSLPDRKMSYEQYF. CDR3 nucleotides: TGTGCCAGCAGCTTACCGGACAGGAAGATGTCCTACGAGCAGTACTTC.

CDR3 sequence: CASSADRGDTIYF. CDR3 bases: TGTGCCAGCAGTGCAGATCGCGGGGACACCATATATTTT. This rearrangement joins TRBV2 to TRBJ1-3; D ambiguous. This CDR3 is built from 13 residues. The germline V and J ends were trimmed by 4 bases and 8 bases, with 12 bases remaining between them. The germline CDR1 and CDR2 sequences are SNHLY and FYNNEI.

In its sample, this clonotype was seen many times. The V and J genes are TRBV6-2 or TRBV6-3 and TRBJ1-4; no firm D call. Germline CDR1 is MNHEY and CDR2 is SVGEGT. This CDR3 has 16 amino acids. V was cut by 2 bases and J by 3 bases, with 13 bases left in between. CDR3 amino acids: CASSYTEHLANEKLFF. The CDR3 region has the DNA TGTGCCAGCAGTTACACAGAACACCTGGCTAATGAAAAACTGTTTTTT.

This chain connects TRBV5-1 to TRBJ2-7, with 7 bases identical to TRBD1. CDR1 SGHRS and CDR2 YFSETQ come from the germline V gene. This CDR3 contains 15 residues. V shed 4 bases, J shed 5 bases, and the junction held 12 bases outside the gene matches. In DNA, the CDR3 is TGCGCCAGCAGCCCCAAGGTTTGGGACAGCGACGAGCAGTACTTC. It codes for CASSPKVWDSDEQYF.

This clonotype was found a few times. The chain recombines TRBV28 with TRBJ2-2; 8 nucleotides align to TRBD1. The CDR3 sequence is 13 residues long. Germline V CDR1 and CDR2: MDHEN, SYDVKM. V lost 6 bases and J lost 3; bases outside the gene matches: 0. The CDR3 protein is CASRDRDTGELFF. CDR3 DNA: TGTGCCAGCAGGGACAGGGACACCGGGGAGCTGTTTTTT.

This clonotype has just a few counts. The V and J genes are TRBV20-1 and TRBJ2-7; D possibly corresponds to TRBD2 (5 bases). V was trimmed by 0 bases and J by 0 bases, leaving 12 bases between them. Germline CDR1 and CDR2: DFQATT and SNEGSKA (reference sequence). The CDR3 contains 15 residues. The CDR3, as DNA: TGCAGTGCTAGAGATCTGAGGGTAAACTCCTACGAGCAGTACTTC. Protein product: CSARDLRVNSYEQYF.

The table lists this clonotype with many counts. The rearrangement joins TRBV2 to TRBJ1-5; 7 bases agree with TRBD1. Germline CDR1 and CDR2: SNHLY and FYNNEI. The CDR3 is 15 amino acids. V lost 8 bases and J lost 4; bases outside the gene matches: 11. The CDR3 spells CASGKGAVINQPQHF. DNA for the CDR3: TGTGCCAGCGGCAAGGGGGCTGTCATAAATCAGCCCCAGCATTTT.

This clonotype has just one count. The CDR3: CASSLGTGEAFF. The CDR3 region has the DNA TGTGCCAGCAGTTTGGGGACAGGGGAAGCTTTCTTT. The gene calls are TRBV28 and TRBJ1-1; 9 bases are shared with TRBD1. This CDR3 region has 12 residues. Germline loops: CDR1 MDHEN, CDR2 SYDVKM. With 3 bases clipped from V and 8 bases from J, the junction kept 1 base outside the gene matches.

J is TRBJ1-6 and V is TRBV5-4; no firm D call. Trimming took 0 bases from V and 5 from J, leaving 12 bases between them. Germline V gene sequence: CDR1 SGHNT, CDR2 YYREEE (reference sequence). The CDR3 spans 16 residues. DNA of the CDR3: TGTGCCAGCAGCTTGGGACCTCTGGCGGATAATTCACCCCTCCACTTT. Translating it yields CASSLGPLADNSPLHF.

The table lists this clonotype with a few counts. V usage is TRBV7-8 and J usage is TRBJ2-5; 10 bases map to TRBD2. CDR1 SGHVS and CDR2 FQNEAQ come from the germline V gene. V lost 1 base to trimming and J lost 4 bases; unmatched junction nucleotides: 12. The CDR3 is 18 residues long. CDR3 amino acids: CASSLGLESSGSGETQYF. The CDR3 coding sequence is TGTGCCAGCAGCTTAGGATTGGAGTCTAGCGGGAGTGGAGAGACCCAGTACTTC. The full variable domain, completed using reference TRBV7-8 and TRBJ2-5, is GAGVSQSPRYKVAKRGQDVALRCDPISGHVSLFWYQQALGQGPEFLTYFQNEAQLDKSGLPSDRFFAERPEGSVSTLKIQRTQQEDSAVYLCASSLGLESSGSGETQYFGPGTRLLVL.

Here the CDR3 DNA reads TGCGCCAGCAGCTTGGAGGGCAGGGGGTACTCCTACGAGCAGTACTTC. It codes for CASSLEGRGYSYEQYF. The chain couples TRBV5-1 to TRBJ2-7; 7 nucleotides agree with TRBD1. J lost 0 bases, V lost 0 bases, and 6 bases had no gene match. This CDR3 comprises 16 residues. Germline CDR1 SGHRS, CDR2 YFSETQ.

This clonotype was counted only a few times. The genes are TRBV11-2 and TRBJ2-5; no firm D call. The CDR3 has 18 amino acids. Germline V gene data show CDR1 as SGHAT and CDR2 as FQNNGV. Trimming left V 0 bases short and J 1 base short, with 18 bases between. The CDR3 loop is CASSLDVYRAPGQETQYF. The CDR3 DNA reads TGTGCCAGCAGCTTAGACGTCTACCGGGCCCCCGGCCAAGAGACCCAGTACTTC.

To note about this clonotype: This may be a read error: a much more frequent sequence differs by one nucleotide. This sequence joins TRBV2 and TRBJ2-5; D is perhaps TRBD1 (7 bases). Germline loops: CDR1 SNHLY, CDR2 FYNNEI. This CDR3 is built from 13 residues. CDR3 nucleotides: TGTACCAGCAGGGGGGCAGTTGGGGAGACCCAGTACTTC. Protein product: CTSRGAVGETQYF.

This clonotype was observed a handful of times. The chain is built from TRBV7-9 and TRBJ2-7; TRBD1 matches at 8 bases. Germline trimming cut 7 bases from V and 2 bases from J; bases unmatched to any gene: 10. This CDR3 contains 15 residues. Germline CDR1 is SEHNR and CDR2 is FQNEAQ (reference sequence). The CDR3, as DNA: TGTGCCAGCAACCCAGCCGGGACAGGCACCTACGAGCAGTACTTC. It is translated as CASNPAGTGTYEQYF. Using reference TRBV7-9 and TRBJ2-7 for the parts outside the CDR3, the full variable domain is DTGVSQNPRHKITKRGQNVTFRCDPISEHNRLYWYRQTLGQGPEFLTYFQNEAQLEKSRLLSDRFSAERPKGSFSTLEIQRTEQGDSAMYLCASNPAGTGTYEQYFGPGTRLTVT.

This clonotype was counted many times. The V and J genes are TRBV5-1 and TRBJ1-5; D is unresolved. From germline, CDR1 is SGHRS and CDR2 YFSETQ. The CDR3 spans 13 residues. V was shortened by 2 bases and J by 6 bases, with 9 bases between the two germline ends. CDR3 sequence reads: CASSLGEGQPQHF. The CDR3 region has the DNA TGCGCCAGCAGCTTAGGTGAGGGTCAGCCCCAGCATTTT.

The chain joins TRBV12-3 or TRBV12-4 to TRBJ1-1; the D is unclear. The V and J ends lost 10 bases and 4 bases respectively, with 16 bases between them. This CDR3 region has 13 residues. The CDR3 is CATQSGQFTEAFF. The CDR3 nucleotides are TGTGCCACCCAGTCCGGCCAGTTCACTGAAGCTTTCTTT.

V gene TRBV5-6 combines with J gene TRBJ2-7; D is unresolved. The V and J ends lost 1 base and 5 bases respectively, with 7 bases between them. Germline CDR1 reads SGHDT; CDR2 reads YYEEEE. The CDR3 contains 12 residues. The CDR3 reads CASSLFDDEQYF. The CDR3 DNA is TGTGCCAGCAGCTTGTTCGACGACGAGCAGTACTTC.